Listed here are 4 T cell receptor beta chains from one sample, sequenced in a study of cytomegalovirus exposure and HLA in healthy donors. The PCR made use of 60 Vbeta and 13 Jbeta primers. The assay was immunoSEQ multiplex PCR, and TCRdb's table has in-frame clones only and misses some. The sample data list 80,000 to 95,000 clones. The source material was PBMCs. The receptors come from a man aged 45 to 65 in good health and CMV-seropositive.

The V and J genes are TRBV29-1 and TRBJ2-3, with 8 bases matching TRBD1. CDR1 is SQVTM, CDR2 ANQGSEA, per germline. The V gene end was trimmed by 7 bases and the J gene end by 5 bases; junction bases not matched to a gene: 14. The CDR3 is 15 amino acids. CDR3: CSAPQTGEVGDTQYF. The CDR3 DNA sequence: TGCAGCGCCCCCCAGACAGGGGAGGTCGGAGATACGCAGTATTTT.

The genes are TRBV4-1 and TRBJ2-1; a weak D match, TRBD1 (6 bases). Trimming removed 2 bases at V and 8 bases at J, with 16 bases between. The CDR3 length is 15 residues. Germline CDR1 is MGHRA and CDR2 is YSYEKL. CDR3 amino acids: CASSQLSQGRDEQFF. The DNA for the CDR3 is TGCGCCAGCAGCCAACTGTCTCAGGGGAGAGATGAGCAGTTCTTC.

The DNA for the CDR3 is TGTGCCAGCAGTACAGGTCTTACTGGAAACACCATATATTTT. Encoded protein: CASSTGLTGNTIYF. The chain uses TRBV2 and TRBJ1-3, with D perhaps TRBD1 (5 bases). Germline V lookup: CDR1 SNHLY, CDR2 FYNNEI. V was trimmed by 5 bases and J by 2 bases, leaving 10 bases between them. CDR3 length: 14 residues. The complete variable domain, with remaining parts taken from reference TRBV2 and TRBJ1-3, reads EPEVTQTPSHQVTQMGQEVILRCVPISNHLYFYWYRQILGQKVEFLVSFYNNEISEKSEIFDDQFSVERPDGSNFTLKIRSTKLEDSAMYFCASSTGLTGNTIYFGEGSWLTVV.

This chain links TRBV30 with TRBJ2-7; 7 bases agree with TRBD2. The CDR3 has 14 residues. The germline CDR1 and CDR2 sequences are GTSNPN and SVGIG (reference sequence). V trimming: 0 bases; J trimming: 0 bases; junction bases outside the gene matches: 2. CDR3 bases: TGTGCCTGGAGTGTAGCGGGAAGCTCCTACGAGCAGTACTTC. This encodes CAWSVAGSSYEQYF.